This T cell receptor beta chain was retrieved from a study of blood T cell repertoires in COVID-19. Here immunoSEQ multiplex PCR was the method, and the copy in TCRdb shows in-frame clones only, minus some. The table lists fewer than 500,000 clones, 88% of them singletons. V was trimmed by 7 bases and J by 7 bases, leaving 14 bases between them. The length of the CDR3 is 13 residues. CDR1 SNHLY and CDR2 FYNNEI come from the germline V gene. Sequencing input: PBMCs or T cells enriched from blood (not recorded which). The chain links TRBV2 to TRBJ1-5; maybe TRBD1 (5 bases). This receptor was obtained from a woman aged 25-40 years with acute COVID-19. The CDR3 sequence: CASTRRGDQPQHF. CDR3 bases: TGTGCCAGCACCCGACGGGGGGACCAGCCCCAGCATTTT. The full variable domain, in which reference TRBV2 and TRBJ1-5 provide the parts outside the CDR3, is EPEVTQTPSHQVTQMGQEVILRCVPISNHLYFYWYRQILGQKVEFLVSFYNNEISEKSEIFDDQFSVERPDGSNFTLKIRSTKLEDSAMYFCASTRRGDQPQHFGDGTRLSIL.